The 9 T cell receptor beta chains presented below share a single source sample, sequenced in a study of CD8 T cells in Susac syndrome (dated by TCRdb to the late 2010s). The library was built by means of the immunoSEQ multiplex PCR assay. RNA was extracted using the RNeasy kit, and roughly 0.5 to 1 microgram was reverse transcribed with random hexamers. TCRdb reanalyzed the raw reads on its own, using fastp at Q25 for trimming and MiXCR for clone calling, and kept in-frame beta chains. Rows with one shared CDR3 protein collapse into an entry with the most common genes and DNA. The sample data list around 130,000 distinct CDR3 sequences, and 85% to 95% of these were observed just once. The top ten constitute about 0.11% of the sample. The source material was CD4+ T cells from PBMCs. The receptors were gathered from a human donor with multiple sclerosis.

The chain is built from TRBV27 and TRBJ2-7, with a tentative D call TRBD2 (6 bases). Germline loops: CDR1 MNHEY, CDR2 SMNVEV (reference sequence). Trimming removed 6 bases at V and 6 bases at J, with 15 bases between. The CDR3 runs 13 residues. DNA for the CDR3: TGTGCCAGCAGAACCCACGGGGGAGCCGAGCAGTACTTC. Its translation: CASRTHGGAEQYF.

The chain carries TRBV28 and TRBJ1-2; D ambiguous. The V gene lost 4 bases and the J gene lost 2 bases, with 11 bases spanning the gap. Germline lookup yields CDR1 MDHEN and CDR2 SYDVKM. This CDR3 comprises 14 residues. CDR3 sequence (DNA): TGTGCCAGCAGTTCCCTACAGTTAAACTATGGCTACACCTTC. It translates to CASSSLQLNYGYTF.

The chain employs TRBV7-2 and TRBJ2-6; the match to TRBD1 covers 7 bases. Germline loops: CDR1 SGHTA, CDR2 FQGNSA. J lost 2 bases, V lost 4 bases, and 2 bases had no gene match. The CDR3 consists of 15 residues. The CDR3 sequence is CASSSGQAGANVLTF. The CDR3 coding sequence is TGTGCCAGCAGCTCCGGACAGGCTGGGGCCAACGTCCTGACTTTC. Together with reference TRBV7-2 and TRBJ2-6, the CDR3 gives the full variable domain: GAGVSQSPSNKVTEKGKDVELRCDPISGHTALYWYRQSLGQGLEFLIYFQGNSAPDKSGLPSDRFSAERTGGSVSTLTIQRTQQEDSAVYLCASSSGQAGANVLTFGAGSRLTVL.

The V call is TRBV27, the J call TRBJ1-2; D is unresolved. In germline, CDR1 is MNHEY, CDR2 SMNVEV (reference sequence). The CDR3 runs to 16 residues. V was cut by 5 bases and J by 0 bases, with 16 bases left in between. Here the CDR3 reads CASSPMSTVTNYGYTF. CDR3 coding DNA: TGTGCCAGCAGTCCCATGTCGACCGTAACTAACTATGGCTACACCTTC.

A single count supports this clonotype. V gene TRBV6-5 combines with J gene TRBJ1-2; 10 bases fit TRBD1. CDR3 length: 15 amino acids. CDR1 and CDR2 from the germline V gene are MNHEY and SVGAGI. V trimming: 5 bases; J trimming: 7 bases; junction bases outside the gene matches: 10. CDR3 amino acids: CASSKTGGASSGYTF. The CDR3 bases are TGTGCCAGCAGTAAGACAGGGGGCGCATCCTCTGGCTACACCTTC.

The CDR3 DNA follows: TGCAGTGCTATGGGGGGCACAGATACGCAGTATTTT. Amino acid sequence: CSAMGGTDTQYF. V and J are TRBV20-1 and TRBJ2-3; D may correspond to TRBD1 or TRBD2 (5 bases each). Germline CDR1 is DFQATT and CDR2 is SNEGSKA (reference sequence). The CDR3 sequence is 12 residues long. Between the trimmed V and J ends, which lost 4 bases and 1 base, there was a span of 6 bases.

Only one count was recorded for this clonotype. The J gene is TRBJ2-4, the V gene TRBV15; 12 bases map to TRBD2. The germline V gene encodes CDR1 LNHNV and CDR2 YYDKDF (reference sequence). The CDR3 runs to 20 residues. Trimming took 1 base from V and 1 from J; bases not matched to a gene: 11. CDR3 sequence (DNA): TGTGCCACCAGCAGAGGCACCGGGACTAGCGGGTATGGGGCCAAAAACATTCAGTACTTC. This gives the protein CATSRGTGTSGYGAKNIQYF.

This chain uses TRBV20-1 with TRBJ1-1, with 9 nucleotides matching TRBD1. CDR3 length: 13 amino acids. Germline values: CDR1 DFQATT, CDR2 SNEGSKA (reference sequence). V lost 2 bases and J lost 5; bases outside the gene matches: 3. In nucleotides, the CDR3 is TGCAGTGCTAGATACAGGGGGCAAACTGAAGCTTTCTTT. It is translated as CSARYRGQTEAFF.

V usage is TRBV9 and J usage is TRBJ2-5, with no clear D. The germline gives CDR1 SGDLS, CDR2 YYNGEE. V dropped 5 bases and J dropped 5 bases, with 16 bases sitting between them. CDR3 size: 14 residues. The CDR3 sequence is CASSVGVGYETQYF. The CDR3 DNA follows: TGTGCCAGCAGTGTGGGCGTGGGTTATGAGACCCAGTACTTC.